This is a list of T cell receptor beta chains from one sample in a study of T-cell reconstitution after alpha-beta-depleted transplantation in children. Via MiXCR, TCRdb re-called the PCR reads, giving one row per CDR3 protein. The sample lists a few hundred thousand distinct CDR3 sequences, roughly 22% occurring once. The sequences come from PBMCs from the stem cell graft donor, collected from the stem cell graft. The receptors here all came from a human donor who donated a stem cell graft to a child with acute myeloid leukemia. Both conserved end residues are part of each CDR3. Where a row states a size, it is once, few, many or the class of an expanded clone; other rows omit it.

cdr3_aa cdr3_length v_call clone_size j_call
CASSPSPGRGTGELFF 16 TRBV11-3 . TRBJ2-2
CSARVGITRVQYF 13 TRBV20-1 many TRBJ2-7
CSAWSGVDNEQFF 13 TRBV20-1 many TRBJ2-1
CASSREESGANVLTF 15 TRBV4-3 many TRBJ2-6
CASSSRQSYGYTF 13 TRBV6-5 many TRBJ1-2
CASSQDPNQPQHF 13 TRBV4-1 few TRBJ1-5
CASSLDLNGRGTDTQYF 17 TRBV5-4 many TRBJ2-3
CASSGDRKNIQYF 13 TRBV28 few TRBJ2-4
CASTFSGRAGSNEQFF 16 TRBV12-3/TRBV12-4 few TRBJ2-1
CASSVADTEAFF 12 TRBV9 many TRBJ1-1
CASSESGRSSYEQYF 15 TRBV10-2 . TRBJ2-7
CASSRAAGADTQYF 14 TRBV6-1 . TRBJ2-3
CASRQGRTEQFF 12 TRBV12-3/TRBV12-4 few TRBJ2-1
CASSFDRGRETQYF 14 TRBV28 . TRBJ2-5
CASSRLAGAHYNEQFF 16 TRBV7-9 few TRBJ2-1
CASSYGRETQYF 12 TRBV6-5 many TRBJ2-5
CASSQSVAPGGTQYF 15 TRBV7-3 . TRBJ2-5
CSARRTSGSNEQFF 14 TRBV20-1 many TRBJ2-1
CATSRSLTTYEQYF 14 TRBV15 . TRBJ2-7
CASSLDGTGLHYGYTF 16 TRBV5-1 . TRBJ1-2
CASSLSANSYEQYF 14 TRBV5-5 . TRBJ2-7
CASSAAYSTDTQYF 14 TRBV12-3/TRBV12-4 few TRBJ2-3
CSARDLAVSYNEQFF 15 TRBV20-1 few TRBJ2-1
CASRRTQGPGEKLFF 15 TRBV12-3/TRBV12-4 once TRBJ1-4
CSGVRDTQETQYF 13 TRBV29-1 many TRBJ2-5
CASSPTVPLTGELFF 15 TRBV12-3/TRBV12-4 few TRBJ2-2
CASSPLDRVGGYTF 14 TRBV5-5 . TRBJ1-2
CASSRDEATDTQYF 14 TRBV7-2 few TRBJ2-3
CAIKNVSYNEQFF 13 TRBV10-3 few TRBJ2-1
CASSSPSGTGPNEQFF 16 TRBV27 . TRBJ2-1
CASSPKVGRGFDEQYF 16 TRBV4-1 . TRBJ2-7
CASSYSSGYQPQHF 14 TRBV6-5 . TRBJ1-5
CSASARGTGELFF 13 TRBV20-1 many TRBJ2-2
CASRTALTGGNIQYF 15 TRBV12-3/TRBV12-4 . TRBJ2-4
CASSGTSGSSEQFF 14 TRBV9 . TRBJ2-1
CASGLSQGYEQYF 13 TRBV12-5 . TRBJ2-7
CSARDRARGGEGEQYF 16 TRBV20-1 many TRBJ2-7
CASSPTDRAVTGELFF 16 TRBV27 . TRBJ2-2
CASSLSRDEAFF 12 TRBV28 . TRBJ1-1
CASSLDWAPVYEQYF 15 TRBV7-3 . TRBJ2-7